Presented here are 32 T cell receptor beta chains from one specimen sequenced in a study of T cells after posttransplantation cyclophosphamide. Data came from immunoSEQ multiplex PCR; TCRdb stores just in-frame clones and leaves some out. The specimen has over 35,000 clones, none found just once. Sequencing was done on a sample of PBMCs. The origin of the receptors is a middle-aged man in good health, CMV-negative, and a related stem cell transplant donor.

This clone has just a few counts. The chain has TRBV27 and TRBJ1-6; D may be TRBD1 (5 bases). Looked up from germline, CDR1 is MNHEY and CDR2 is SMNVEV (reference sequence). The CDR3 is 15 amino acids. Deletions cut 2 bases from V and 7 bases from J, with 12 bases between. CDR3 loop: CASSLDSLLNSPLHF. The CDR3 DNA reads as TGTGCCAGCAGTTTAGACAGCCTGCTCAATTCACCCCTCCACTTT.

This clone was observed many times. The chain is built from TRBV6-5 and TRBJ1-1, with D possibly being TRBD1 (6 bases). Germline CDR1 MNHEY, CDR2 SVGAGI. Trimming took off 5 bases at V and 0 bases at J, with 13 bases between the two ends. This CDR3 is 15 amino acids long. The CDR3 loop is CASSPLDRVNTEAFF. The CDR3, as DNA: TGTGCCAGCAGTCCCTTGGACAGAGTGAACACTGAAGCTTTCTTT.

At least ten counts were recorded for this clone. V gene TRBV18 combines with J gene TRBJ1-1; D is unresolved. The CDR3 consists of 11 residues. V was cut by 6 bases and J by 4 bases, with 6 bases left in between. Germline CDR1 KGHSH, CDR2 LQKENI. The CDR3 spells CASSLGTEAFF. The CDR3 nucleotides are TGTGCCAGCTCTCTCGGCACTGAAGCTTTCTTT.

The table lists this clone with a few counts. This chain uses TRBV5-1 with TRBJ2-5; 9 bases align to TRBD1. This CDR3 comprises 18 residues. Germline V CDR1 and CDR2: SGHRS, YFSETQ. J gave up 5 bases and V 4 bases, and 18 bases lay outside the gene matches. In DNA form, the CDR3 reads TGCGCCAGCAGCCAAAACCTACAGGGGACAGGGTACGGGGAGACCCAGTACTTC. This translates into CASSQNLQGTGYGETQYF.

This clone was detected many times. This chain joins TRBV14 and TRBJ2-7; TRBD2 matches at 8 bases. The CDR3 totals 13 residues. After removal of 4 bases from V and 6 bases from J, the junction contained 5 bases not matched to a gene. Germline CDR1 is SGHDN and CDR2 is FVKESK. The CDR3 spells CASSLTGGGEQYV. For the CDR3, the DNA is TGTGCCAGCAGCCTTACGGGAGGGGGCGAGCAGTACGTC.

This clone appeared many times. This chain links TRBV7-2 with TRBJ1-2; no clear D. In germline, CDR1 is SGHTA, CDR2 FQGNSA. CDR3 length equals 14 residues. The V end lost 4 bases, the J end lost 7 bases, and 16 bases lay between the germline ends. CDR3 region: CASSSKAGWGGYTF. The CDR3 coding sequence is TGTGCCAGCAGCTCAAAGGCGGGGTGGGGTGGCTACACCTTC.

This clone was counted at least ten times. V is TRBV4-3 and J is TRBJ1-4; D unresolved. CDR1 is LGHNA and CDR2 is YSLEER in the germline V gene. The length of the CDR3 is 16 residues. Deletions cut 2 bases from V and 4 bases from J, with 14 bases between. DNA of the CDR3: TGCGCCAGCAGCCAAAAGTCGACTTTGGATAATGAAAAACTGTTTTTT. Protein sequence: CASSQKSTLDNEKLFF.

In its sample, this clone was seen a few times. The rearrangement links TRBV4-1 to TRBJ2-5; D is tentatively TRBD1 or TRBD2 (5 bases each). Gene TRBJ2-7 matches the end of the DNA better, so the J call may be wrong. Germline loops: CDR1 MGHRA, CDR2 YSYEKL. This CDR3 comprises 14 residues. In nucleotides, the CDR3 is TGCGCCAGCAGCCAAGATGGGGGCTCCTACGAGCAGTACTTC. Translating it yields CASSQDGGSYEQYF.

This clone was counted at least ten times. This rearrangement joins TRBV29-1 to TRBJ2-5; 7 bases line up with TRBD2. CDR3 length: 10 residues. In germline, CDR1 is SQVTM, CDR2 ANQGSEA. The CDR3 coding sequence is TGCAGTTGGGGGGGAGAGACCCAGTACTTC. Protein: CSWGGETQYF.

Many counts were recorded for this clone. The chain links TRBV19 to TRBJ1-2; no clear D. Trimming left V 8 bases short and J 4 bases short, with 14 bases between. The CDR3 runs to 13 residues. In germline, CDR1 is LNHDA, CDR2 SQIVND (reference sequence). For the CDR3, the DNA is TGTGCCAGTCAATTCTCGAGCGCCTATGGCTACACCTTC. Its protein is CASQFSSAYGYTF.

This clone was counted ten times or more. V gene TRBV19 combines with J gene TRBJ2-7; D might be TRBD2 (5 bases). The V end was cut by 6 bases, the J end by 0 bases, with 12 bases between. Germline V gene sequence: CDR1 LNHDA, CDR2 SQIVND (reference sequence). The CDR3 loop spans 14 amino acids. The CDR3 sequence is CASSPSGISYEQYV. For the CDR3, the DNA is TGTGCCAGTAGCCCCTCCGGGATCTCCTACGAGCAGTACGTC.

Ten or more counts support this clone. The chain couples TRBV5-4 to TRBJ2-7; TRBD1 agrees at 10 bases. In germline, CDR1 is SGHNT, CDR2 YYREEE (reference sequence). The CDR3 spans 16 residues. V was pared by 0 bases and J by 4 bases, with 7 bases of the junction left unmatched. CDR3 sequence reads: CASSLVPGQGTYEQYF. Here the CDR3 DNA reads TGTGCCAGCAGCTTGGTACCGGGACAGGGGACGTACGAGCAGTACTTC. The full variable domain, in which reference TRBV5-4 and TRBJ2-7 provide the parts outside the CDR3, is ETGVTQSPTHLIKTRGQQVTLRCSSQSGHNTVSWYQQALGQGPQFIFQYYREEENGRGNFPPRFSGLQFPNYSSELNVNALELDDSALYLCASSLVPGQGTYEQYFGPGTRLTVT.

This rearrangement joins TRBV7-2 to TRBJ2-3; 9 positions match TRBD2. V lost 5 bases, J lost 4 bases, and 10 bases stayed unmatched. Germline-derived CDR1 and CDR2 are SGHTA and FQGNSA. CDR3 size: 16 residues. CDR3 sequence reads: CASSVTLAGAADTQYF. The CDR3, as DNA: TGTGCCAGCAGCGTAACATTAGCGGGAGCCGCAGATACGCAGTATTTT. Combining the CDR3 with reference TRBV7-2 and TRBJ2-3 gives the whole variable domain GAGVSQSPSNKVTEKGKDVELRCDPISGHTALYWYRQSLGQGLEFLIYFQGNSAPDKSGLPSDRFSAERTGGSVSTLTIQRTQQEDSAVYLCASSVTLAGAADTQYFGPGTRLTVL.

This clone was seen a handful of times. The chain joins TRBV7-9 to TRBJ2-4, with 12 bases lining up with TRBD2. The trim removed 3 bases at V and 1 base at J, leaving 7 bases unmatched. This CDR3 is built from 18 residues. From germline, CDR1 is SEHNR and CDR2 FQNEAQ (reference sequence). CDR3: CASSFPSGGALAKNIQYF. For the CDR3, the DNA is TGTGCCAGCAGCTTTCCTAGCGGGGGGGCCTTGGCCAAAAACATTCAGTACTTC. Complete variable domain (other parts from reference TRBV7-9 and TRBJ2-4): DTGVSQNPRHKITKRGQNVTFRCDPISEHNRLYWYRQTLGQGPEFLTYFQNEAQLEKSRLLSDRFSAERPKGSFSTLEIQRTEQGDSAMYLCASSFPSGGALAKNIQYFGAGTRLSVL.

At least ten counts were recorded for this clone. CDR3 in amino acids: CASSEYWTGDAGEQYF. The CDR3 DNA reads TGCGCCAGCAGTGAGTATTGGACGGGGGATGCTGGCGAGCAGTACTTC. This chain links TRBV10-2 with TRBJ2-7; weak D call: TRBD2 (6 bases). The CDR3 sequence is 16 residues long. CDR1 is WSHSY, CDR2 SAAADI, per germline. The germline V and J ends were trimmed by 1 base and 6 bases, with 19 bases remaining between them.

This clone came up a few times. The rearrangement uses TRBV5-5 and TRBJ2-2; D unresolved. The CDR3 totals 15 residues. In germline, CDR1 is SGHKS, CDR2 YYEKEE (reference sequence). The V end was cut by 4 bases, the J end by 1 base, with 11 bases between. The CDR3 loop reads CASSLMSRNTGELFF. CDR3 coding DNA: TGTGCCAGCAGCCTAATGAGTCGGAACACCGGGGAGCTGTTTTTT. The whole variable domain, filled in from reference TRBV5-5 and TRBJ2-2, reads DAGVTQSPTHLIKTRGQQVTLRCSPISGHKSVSWYQQVLGQGPQFIFQYYEKEERGRGNFPDRFSARQFPNYSSELNVNALLLGDSALYLCASSLMSRNTGELFFGEGSRLTVL.

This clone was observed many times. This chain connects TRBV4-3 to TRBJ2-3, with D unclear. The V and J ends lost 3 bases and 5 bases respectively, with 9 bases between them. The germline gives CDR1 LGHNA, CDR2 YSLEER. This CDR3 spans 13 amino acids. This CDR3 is CASSHQPRDTQYF. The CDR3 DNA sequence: TGCGCCAGCAGCCACCAACCGAGAGATACGCAGTATTTT.

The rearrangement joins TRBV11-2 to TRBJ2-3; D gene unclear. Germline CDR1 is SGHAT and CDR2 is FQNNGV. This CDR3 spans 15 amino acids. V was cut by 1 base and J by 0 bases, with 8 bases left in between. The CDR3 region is CASSLAGLSTDTQYF. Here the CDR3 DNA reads TGTGCCAGCAGCTTAGCGGGTCTGAGCACAGATACGCAGTATTTT.

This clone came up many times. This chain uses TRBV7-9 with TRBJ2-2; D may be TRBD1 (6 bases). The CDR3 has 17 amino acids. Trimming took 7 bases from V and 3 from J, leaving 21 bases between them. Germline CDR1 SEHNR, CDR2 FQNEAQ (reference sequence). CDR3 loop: CASNNPLTGAYTGELFF. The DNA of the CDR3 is TGTGCCAGCAACAACCCCCTGACAGGAGCTTACACCGGGGAGCTGTTTTTT.

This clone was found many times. CDR3 in DNA: TGCAGCGTTACAGGGGACGATGAGCAGTTCTTC. Amino acid sequence: CSVTGDDEQFF. V is TRBV29-1 and J is TRBJ2-1; 7 nucleotides align to TRBD1. The length of the CDR3 is 11 residues. CDR1 and CDR2 (germline): SQVTM, ANQGSEA. The J segment lost 8 bases and the V segment lost 5 bases, leaving 3 bases of the junction unmatched.

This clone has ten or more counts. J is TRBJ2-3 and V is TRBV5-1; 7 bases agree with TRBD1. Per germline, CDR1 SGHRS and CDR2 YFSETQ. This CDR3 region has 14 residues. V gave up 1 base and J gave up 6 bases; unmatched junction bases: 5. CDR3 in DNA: TGCGCCAGCAGCTTGACAGGGGAGACGGATACGCAGTATTTT. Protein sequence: CASSLTGETDTQYF.

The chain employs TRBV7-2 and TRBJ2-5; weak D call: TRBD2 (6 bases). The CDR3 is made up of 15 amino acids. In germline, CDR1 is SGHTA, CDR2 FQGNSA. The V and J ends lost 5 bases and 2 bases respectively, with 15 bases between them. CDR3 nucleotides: TGTGCCAGCAGCACGCGACTAGGAACGCAAGAGACCCAGTACTTC. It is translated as CASSTRLGTQETQYF.

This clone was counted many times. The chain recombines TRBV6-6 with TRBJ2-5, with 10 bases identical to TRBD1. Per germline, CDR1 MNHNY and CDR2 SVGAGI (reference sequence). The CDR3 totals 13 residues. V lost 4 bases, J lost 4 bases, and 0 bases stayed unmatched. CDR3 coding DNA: TGTGCCAGCAGTTGGACAGGGGGAGAGACCCAGTACTTC. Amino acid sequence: CASSWTGGETQYF.

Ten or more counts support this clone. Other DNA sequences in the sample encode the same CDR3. Here the CDR3 reads CASSLTSGSNEQFF. The DNA of the CDR3 is TGCGCCAGCAGCTTGACTAGCGGGAGCAATGAGCAGTTCTTC. The genes are TRBV5-1 and TRBJ2-1; 11 bases fit TRBD2. Trimming removed 1 base from V and 6 bases from J; junction bases left unmatched: 0. The CDR3 loop spans 14 amino acids. Looked up from germline, CDR1 is SGHRS and CDR2 is YFSETQ.

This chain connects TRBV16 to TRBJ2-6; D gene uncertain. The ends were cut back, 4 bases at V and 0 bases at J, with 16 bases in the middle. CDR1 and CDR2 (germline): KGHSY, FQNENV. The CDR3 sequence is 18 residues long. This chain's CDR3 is CASSRSRVLGSGANVLTF. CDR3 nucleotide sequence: TGTGCCAGCAGCCGTTCCCGGGTATTAGGCTCTGGGGCCAACGTCCTGACTTTC.

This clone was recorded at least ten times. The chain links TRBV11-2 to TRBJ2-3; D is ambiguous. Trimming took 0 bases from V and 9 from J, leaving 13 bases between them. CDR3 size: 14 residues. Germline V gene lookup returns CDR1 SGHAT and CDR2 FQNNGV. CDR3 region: CASSLESQEGTQYF. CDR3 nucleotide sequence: TGTGCCAGCAGCTTAGAATCCCAGGAAGGCACGCAGTATTTT.

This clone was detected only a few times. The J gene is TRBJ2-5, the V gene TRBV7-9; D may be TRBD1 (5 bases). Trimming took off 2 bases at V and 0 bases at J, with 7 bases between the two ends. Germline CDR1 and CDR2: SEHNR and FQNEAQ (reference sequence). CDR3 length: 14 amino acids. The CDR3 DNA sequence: TGTGCCAGCAGCTTAAGCAGGGACCAAGAGACCCAGTACTTC. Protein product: CASSLSRDQETQYF.

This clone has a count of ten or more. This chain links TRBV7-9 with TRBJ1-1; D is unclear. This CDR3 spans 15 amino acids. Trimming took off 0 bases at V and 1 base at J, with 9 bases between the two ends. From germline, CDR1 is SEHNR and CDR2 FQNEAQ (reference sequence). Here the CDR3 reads CASSLAPPGNTEAFF. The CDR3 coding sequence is TGTGCCAGCAGCTTAGCGCCCCCCGGGAACACTGAAGCTTTCTTT. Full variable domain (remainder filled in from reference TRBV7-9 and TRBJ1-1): DTGVSQNPRHKITKRGQNVTFRCDPISEHNRLYWYRQTLGQGPEFLTYFQNEAQLEKSRLLSDRFSAERPKGSFSTLEIQRTEQGDSAMYLCASSLAPPGNTEAFFGQGTRLTVV.

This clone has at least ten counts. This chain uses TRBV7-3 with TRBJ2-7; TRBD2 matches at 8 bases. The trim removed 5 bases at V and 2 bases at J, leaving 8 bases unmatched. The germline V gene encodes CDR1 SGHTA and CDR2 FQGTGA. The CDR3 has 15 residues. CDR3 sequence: CASSPSGGMTYEQYF. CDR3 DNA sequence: TGTGCCAGCAGCCCCTCGGGAGGGATGACCTACGAGCAGTACTTC.

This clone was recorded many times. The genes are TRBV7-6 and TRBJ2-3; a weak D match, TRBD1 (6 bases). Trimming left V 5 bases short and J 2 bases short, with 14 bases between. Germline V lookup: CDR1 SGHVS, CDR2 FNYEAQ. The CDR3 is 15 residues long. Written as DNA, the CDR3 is TGTGCCAGCAGCCCCGGTGGGACATACACAGATACGCAGTATTTT. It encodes CASSPGGTYTDTQYF.

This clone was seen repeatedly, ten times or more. CDR3 protein: CASSPPRQPNEKLFF. CDR3 in DNA: TGTGCCAGCTCACCCCCCAGGCAACCTAATGAAAAACTGTTTTTT. This chain connects TRBV18 to TRBJ1-4; D not certain. The CDR3 extends over 15 amino acids. Germline values: CDR1 KGHSH, CDR2 LQKENI. The V gene lost 3 bases and the J gene lost 3 bases, with 11 bases spanning the gap.

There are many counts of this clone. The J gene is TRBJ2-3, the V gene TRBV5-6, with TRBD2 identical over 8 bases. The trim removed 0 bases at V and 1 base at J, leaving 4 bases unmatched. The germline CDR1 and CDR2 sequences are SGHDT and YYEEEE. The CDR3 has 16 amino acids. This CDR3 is CASSLVGLAGTDTQYF. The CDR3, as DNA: TGTGCCAGCAGCTTGGTCGGACTAGCCGGCACAGATACGCAGTATTTT.